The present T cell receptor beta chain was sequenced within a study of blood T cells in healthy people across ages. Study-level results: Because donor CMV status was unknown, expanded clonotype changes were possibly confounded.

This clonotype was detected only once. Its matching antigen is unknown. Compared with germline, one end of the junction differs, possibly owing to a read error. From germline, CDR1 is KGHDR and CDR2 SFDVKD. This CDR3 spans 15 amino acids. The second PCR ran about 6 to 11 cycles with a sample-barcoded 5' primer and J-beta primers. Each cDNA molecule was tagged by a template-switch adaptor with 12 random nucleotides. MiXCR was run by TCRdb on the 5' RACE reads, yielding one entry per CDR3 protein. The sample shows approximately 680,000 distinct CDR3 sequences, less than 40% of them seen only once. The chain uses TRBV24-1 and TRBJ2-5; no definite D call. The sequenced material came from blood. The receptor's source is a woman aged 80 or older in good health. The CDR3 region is CTTSGSTNLQETQYF. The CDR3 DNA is TGTACCACCAGTGGTTCGACAAACCTCCAAGAGACCCAGTACTTC.